A selection of T cell receptor beta chains follows, all from one sample in a study. TCRdb analysed the 5' RACE reads with MiXCR anew, one entry per CDR3 protein. The table shows about 54,000 distinct CDR3 sequences, with 17% occurring only once. Sequencing used naive CD4+ T cells sorted from blood. These receptor sequences come from a female donor with breast cancer. The CDR3 runs from the conserved cysteine through the conserved F or W. Fields, in order: clone size, J gene, V gene, D gene, CDR3 protein, CDR3 DNA. The D gene is left open where the match is weak. Where a row states a size, it is once, few, many or the class of an expanded clone; other rows omit it.

many TRBJ1-6 TRBV6-6 . CASTRFGDTNSPLHF TGTGCCAGCACTCGTTTCGGGGACACAAATTCACCCCTCCACTTT
. TRBJ2-7 TRBV30 TRBD1 CAWTRDRDSLEQYF TGTGCCTGGACCCGGGACAGGGATAGTCTCGAGCAGTACTTC
few TRBJ1-1 TRBV29-1 . CSAARGGRTATEAFF TGCAGCGCCGCGAGGGGGGGTAGGACCGCTACTGAAGCTTTCTTT
many TRBJ1-2 TRBV7-3 . CASSSREGDGYTF TGTGCCAGCAGCTCGAGGGAGGGAGATGGCTACACCTTC
. TRBJ2-2 TRBV4-3 TRBD1 CASSRETGPGELFF TGCGCCAGCAGCCGAGAGACAGGGCCCGGGGAGCTGTTTTTT
few TRBJ2-3 TRBV20-1 . CSASGMRATDTQYF TGCAGTGCATCGGGGATGCGGGCAACAGATACGCAGTATTTT
. TRBJ2-3 TRBV6-5 TRBD2 CAGSYGQRGLVGGTQYF TGTGCCGGCAGTTACGGACAACGGGGACTAGTTGGTGGTACGCAGTATTTT
. TRBJ1-1 TRBV3-1 . CASSQGEGTEAFF TGTGCCAGCAGCCAAGGGGAGGGCACTGAAGCTTTCTTT
. TRBJ2-3 TRBV2 TRBD1 CASSADRDTQYF TGTGCCAGCAGCGCGGACAGGGACACGCAGTATTTT
few TRBJ1-6 TRBV7-2 . CASRTVYNNSPLHF TGTGCCAGCAGAACCGTCTATAATAATTCACCCCTCCACTTT
many TRBJ2-5 TRBV6-2/TRBV6-3 . CASSYRRRETQYF TGTGCCAGCAGTTACCGGAGAAGAGAGACCCAGTACTTC
many TRBJ2-7 TRBV20-1 . CSARDEGWGAGSSYEQYF TGCAGTGCTAGAGATGAGGGATGGGGAGCGGGTTCCTCCTACGAGCAGTACTTC
. TRBJ2-5 TRBV4-2 . CASSRRTGRDGRETQYF TGTGCCAGCAGCCGAAGGACCGGTCGAGATGGTCGGGAGACCCAGTACTTC
many TRBJ1-1 TRBV12-3/TRBV12-4 . CASSPPGVKNTEAFF TGTGCCAGCAGCCCCCCGGGGGTGAAGAACACTGAAGCTTTCTTT
few TRBJ2-3 TRBV7-8 TRBD1 CASSLRGDRAREGQYF TGTGCCAGCAGCTTAAGGGGGGACAGGGCACGCGAGGGGCAGTATTTT
. TRBJ1-1 TRBV5-1 . CASSPNVGSDTEAFF TGCGCCAGCAGTCCAAATGTCGGATCGGACACTGAAGCTTTCTTT
. TRBJ2-7 TRBV18 TRBD2 CASSPPGRGFYEQYF TGTGCCAGCTCACCACCCGGGAGGGGCTTCTACGAGCAGTACTTC
. TRBJ1-3 TRBV20-1 . CSARDRDGGNTIYF TGCAGTGCTAGAGACAGGGATGGTGGAAACACCATATATTTT
many TRBJ2-3 TRBV7-2 TRBD2 CASSLASGVRSTQYF TGTGCCAGCAGCTTAGCGAGCGGGGTGAGATCTACGCAGTATTTT
. TRBJ2-1 TRBV29-1 . CSVDGAPSSYNEQLF TGCAGCGTTGACGGGGCGCCTAGCTCCTACAATGAGCAGCTCTTC
few TRBJ2-7 TRBV28 . CASSLGSGADEQYF TGTGCCAGCAGTTTAGGGTCGGGAGCGGACGAGCAGTACTTC
. TRBJ2-2 TRBV7-2 . CASSSTARNTGELFF TGTGCCAGCAGTTCGACAGCAAGGAACACCGGGGAGCTGTTTTTT
. TRBJ1-2 TRBV6-2/TRBV6-3 . CASSHINGGGYTF TGTGCCAGCAGTCACATCAACGGGGGCGGCTACACCTTC
few TRBJ2-3 TRBV12-3/TRBV12-4 TRBD1 CASSASGQGGTQYF TGTGCCAGCAGTGCCTCGGGACAGGGAGGTACGCAGTATTTT
. TRBJ2-7 TRBV6-1 TRBD1 CASSKDRPFYEQYF TGTGCCAGCAGTAAGGACAGGCCCTTCTACGAGCAGTACTTC
few TRBJ2-7 TRBV9 . CASSPGSSEPLVEQYF TGTGCCAGCAGCCCCGGTTCAAGCGAACCTCTTGTTGAGCAGTACTTC
few TRBJ1-2 TRBV5-1 . CASSLDRTTNYGYTF TGCGCCAGCAGCTTGGATAGGACAACTAACTATGGCTACACCTTC
. TRBJ2-7 TRBV7-2 . CASSSGPGYEQYF TGTGCCAGCAGCTCCGGCCCAGGATACGAGCAGTACTTC